The clone carrying this T cell receptor (beta chain) was counted a few times. What it binds is unknown. This sample was included in a study of T-cell memory formation after mild COVID-19. General observations from the study: Clones shrinking between day 15 and 85 showed a balanced CD4/CD8 split, and those that grew later tilted toward CD4+.

Germline V gene sequence: CDR1 SGHRS, CDR2 YFSETQ. CDR3 length: 17 amino acids. Deletions cut 3 bases from V and 2 bases from J, with 19 bases between. TCRdb itself ran the 5' RACE reads through MiXCR, one entry per CDR3 protein. The sample lists a few hundred thousand distinct CDR3 sequences; under 25% were seen once. The origin of this receptor is an adult woman who had mild COVID-19 (a few samples of this study predate the infection). Cell type and time point are not known. The chain joins TRBV5-1 to TRBJ2-3; tentatively, D is TRBD2 (6 bases). The sequencing sample was made of PBMCs or a T cell subset sorted from them (not recorded which). CDR3 amino acids: CASSSTGLLYSTDTQYF. CDR3 in DNA: TGCGCCAGCAGCTCTACGGGACTCCTCTATTCCACAGATACGCAGTATTTT.